This T cell receptor beta chain was obtained from a study of blood T cell repertoires in COVID-19. Turning to the study itself: Acute-phase and convalescent COVID-19 samples originated in the United States, Italy and Spain. T cells, B-cell-depleted T cells, or PBMCs supplied cDNA or gDNA.

The CDR3 runs to 14 residues. Per the germline V gene, CDR1 is MNHEY and CDR2 is SVGEGT. V was shortened by 0 bases and J by 6 bases, with 11 bases between the two germline ends. Original data processing: Amplifying reference gene primers gave estimates of nucleated cell counts. Clones were read by immunoSEQ multiplex PCR, and TCRdb kept only the in-frame ones, dropping some. That table gives V, J and clone size, and the DNA gave D and trimming. The sample lists some 170,000 clones; roughly 76% were seen once. The chain combines TRBV6-2 or TRBV6-3 with TRBJ1-1, with D possibly being TRBD1 (6 bases). This TCR derives from a woman aged 45-65 years with active or convalescent COVID-19. Sequencing used peripheral blood. CDR3 sequence reads: CASSYSNGGPEAFF. The CDR3 coding sequence is TGTGCCAGCAGTTACTCGAATGGGGGCCCTGAAGCTTTCTTT.